What follows are 5 T cell receptor beta chains derived from one specimen sequenced in a study of regulatory T cells in long-lasting Graves disease (dated by TCRdb to the early 2020s). Libraries were constructed by multiplex PCR. For sequencing, an Illumina HiSeq 4000 was employed. TCR beta libraries were built with iRepertoire HTBI primers and Arm-PCR amplification of CDR3 regions. TCRdb reran the public reads through fastp at Q25 and MiXCR, keeping productive beta chains. Rows with a matching CDR3 protein are joined into one entry that keeps the most common DNA and genes. Here the sample has 600,000 to 800,000 distinct CDR3 sequences; around 30% occur a single time. About two fifths of the sample is held by the ten biggest clonotypes. Sample time point, as interpreted from the label and publication: persistent/refractory GD, antithyroid drugs over 5 years with positive TRAb. For both TCR sequencing and RNA sequencing, RNA was extracted from PBMCs in TRIzol.

This specimen was peripheral blood mononuclear cells (PBMCs), taken when the disease was refractory, from a patient treated with antithyroid drugs. Every receptor here comes from a female donor with Graves disease.

This clonotype has more than one count but fewer than ten. V and J are TRBV11-2 and TRBJ2-1; possible D gene TRBD2, 6 bases. The V gene's germline CDR1 is SGHAT and CDR2 FQNNGV. V was cut by 4 bases and J by 2 bases, with 15 bases left in between. The CDR3 covers 16 residues. The CDR3 coding sequence is TGTGCCAGCAGCTACTCGCGTAGCGGAGCCTACAATGAGCAGTTCTTC. Translated, it gives CASSYSRSGAYNEQFF. Using reference TRBV11-2 and TRBJ2-1 for the parts outside the CDR3, the full variable domain is EAGVAQSPRYKIIEKRQSVAFWCNPISGHATLYWYQQILGQGPKLLIQFQNNGVVDDSQLPKDRFSAERLKGVDSTLKIQPAKLEDSAVYLCASSYSRSGAYNEQFFGPGTRLTVL.

This clonotype has a handful of counts. The rearrangement links TRBV5-1 to TRBJ2-2; D gene ambiguous. V was clipped by 1 base and J by 7 bases, with 5 bases between them. This CDR3 spans 12 amino acids. CDR1 SGHRS and CDR2 YFSETQ come from the germline V gene. CDR3 DNA: TGCGCCAGCAGCTTGTTGAGCGGGGAGCTGTTTTTT. It specifies CASSLLSGELFF.

This chain connects TRBV5-4 to TRBJ1-6; D is uncertain. The ends were cut back, 5 bases at V and 5 bases at J, with 11 bases in the middle. CDR1 SGHNT and CDR2 YYREEE come from the germline V gene (reference sequence). There are 14 residues in the CDR3. CDR3 bases: TGTGCCAGCAGACCCCGGGGAGATAATTCACCCCTCCACTTT. It is translated as CASRPRGDNSPLHF.

The CDR3 loop reads CASGLPRAGGKYEQYF. In DNA form, the CDR3 reads TGTGCTAGTGGTTTGCCACGGGCGGGAGGGAAGTACGAGCAGTACTTC. This rearrangement joins TRBV12-5 to TRBJ2-7, with 9 bases that match TRBD2. The V segment lost 2 bases and the J segment 4 bases; nucleotides outside the gene matches: 9. The CDR3 has 16 residues. CDR1 is LGHNT and CDR2 is FRNRAP in the germline V gene.

In this sample, this clonotype turned up a few times. The chain recombines TRBV12-3 or TRBV12-4 with TRBJ2-2; the D gene is possibly TRBD1 (5 bases). The CDR3 contains 15 residues. Trimming shortened V by 3 bases and J by 2 bases, and 10 bases separated the two germline ends. The CDR3 DNA sequence: TGTGCCAGCAGTTTTGACAGATCAAACACCGGGGAGCTGTTTTTT. It yields the protein CASSFDRSNTGELFF.